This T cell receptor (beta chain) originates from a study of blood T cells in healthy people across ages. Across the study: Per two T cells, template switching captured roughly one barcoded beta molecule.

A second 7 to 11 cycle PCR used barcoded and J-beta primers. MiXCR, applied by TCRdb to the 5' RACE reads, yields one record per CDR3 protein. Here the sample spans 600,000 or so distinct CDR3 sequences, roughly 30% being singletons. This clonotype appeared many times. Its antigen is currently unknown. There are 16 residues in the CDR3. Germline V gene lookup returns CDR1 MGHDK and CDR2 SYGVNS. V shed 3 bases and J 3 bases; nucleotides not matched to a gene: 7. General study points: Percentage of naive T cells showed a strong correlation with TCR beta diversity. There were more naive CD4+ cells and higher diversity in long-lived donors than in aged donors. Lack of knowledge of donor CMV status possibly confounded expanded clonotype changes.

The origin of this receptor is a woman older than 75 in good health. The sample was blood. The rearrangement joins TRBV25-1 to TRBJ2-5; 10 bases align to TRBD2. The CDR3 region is CASSDRLAGKKETQYF. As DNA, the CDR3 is TGTGCCAGCAGTGACAGACTAGCGGGTAAAAAAGAGACCCAGTACTTC.